The source of this T cell receptor (beta chain) is a study of T cell responses to AZD1222 COVID-19 vaccine. Study-wide points: Spike was spanned by vaccine-associated CD4 TCRs, with dominance at 160-218 and 743-854.

TCRdb keeps only in-frame clones here, not all; method: immunoSEQ multiplex PCR. The table shows roughly 54,000 clones, with around 89% occurring only once. The CDR3 consists of 16 residues. The germline V gene encodes CDR1 SGHTA and CDR2 FQGNSA. V was trimmed by 5 bases and J by 1 base, leaving 17 bases between them. Points on this clone: No antigen is known for it.

The sequence derives from an adult who received the AZD1222 COVID-19 vaccine. The sequencing here drew on peripheral blood, taken 28 days after the second AZD1222 dose. V gene TRBV7-2 combines with J gene TRBJ1-1; D unclear. The CDR3 reads CASSPQGRTTNTEAFF. The CDR3 DNA is TGTGCCAGCAGCCCCCAAGGGCGAACAACGAACACTGAAGCTTTCTTT.